Below, one T cell receptor beta chain is given with its context. TCRdb processed the 5' RACE reads anew with MiXCR; each CDR3 protein has one entry. The sample lists around 80,000 distinct CDR3 sequences; approximately 15% were seen once. These data originate in a study of human T cells and chemical hapten exposure. Someone pulled total RNA out of unfractionated whole blood. The junction had 7 bases not matched to a gene; V was cut back by 7 bases and J by 6 bases. Germline CDR1 is MDHEN and CDR2 is SYDVKM. There are 15 residues in the CDR3. The receptor comes from a female donor in good health. The chain joins TRBV28 to TRBJ2-2, with TRBD1 identical over 11 bases. Here the CDR3 DNA reads TGTGCCAGCACACAGCTGGGACAGGGGGCCGGGGAGCTGTTTTTT. Residues: CASTQLGQGAGELFF.